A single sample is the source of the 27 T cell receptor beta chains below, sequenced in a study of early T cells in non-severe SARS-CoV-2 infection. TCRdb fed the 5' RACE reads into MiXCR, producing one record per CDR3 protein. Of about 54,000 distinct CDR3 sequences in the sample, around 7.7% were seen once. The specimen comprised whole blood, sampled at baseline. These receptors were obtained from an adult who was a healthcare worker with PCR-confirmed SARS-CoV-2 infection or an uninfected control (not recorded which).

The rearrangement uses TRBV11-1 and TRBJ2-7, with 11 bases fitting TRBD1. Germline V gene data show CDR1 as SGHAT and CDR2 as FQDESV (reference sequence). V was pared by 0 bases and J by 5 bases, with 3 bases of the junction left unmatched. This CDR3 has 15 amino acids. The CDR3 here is CASSLADRGQDEQYF. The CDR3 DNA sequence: TGTGCCAGCAGCTTAGCGGACAGGGGGCAGGACGAGCAGTACTTC.

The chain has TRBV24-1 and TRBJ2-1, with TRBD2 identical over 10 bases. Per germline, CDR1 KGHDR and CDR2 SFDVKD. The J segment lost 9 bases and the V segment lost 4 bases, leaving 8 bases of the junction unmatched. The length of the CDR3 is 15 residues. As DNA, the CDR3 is TGTGCCACCAGTGACCAGCGGGAGGGCCTTGGTGAGCAGTTCTTC. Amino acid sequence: CATSDQREGLGEQFF.

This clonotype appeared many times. The CDR3 coding sequence is TGTGCCAGCAGTTACGTAGCGCCAGGGGTTAGCACAGATACGCAGTATTTT. Translated, it gives CASSYVAPGVSTDTQYF. The chain uses TRBV6-5 and TRBJ2-3, with D possibly being TRBD1 (6 bases). The CDR3 contains 17 residues. The germline V gene encodes CDR1 MNHEY and CDR2 SVGAGI. V lost 2 bases to trimming and J lost 0 bases, with 15 bases between them.

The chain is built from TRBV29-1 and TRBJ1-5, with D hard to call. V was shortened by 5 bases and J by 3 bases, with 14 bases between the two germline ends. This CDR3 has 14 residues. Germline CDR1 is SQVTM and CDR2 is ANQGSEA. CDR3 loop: CSVSISGANQPQHF. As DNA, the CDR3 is TGCAGCGTTTCTATCTCAGGTGCCAATCAGCCCCAGCATTTT.

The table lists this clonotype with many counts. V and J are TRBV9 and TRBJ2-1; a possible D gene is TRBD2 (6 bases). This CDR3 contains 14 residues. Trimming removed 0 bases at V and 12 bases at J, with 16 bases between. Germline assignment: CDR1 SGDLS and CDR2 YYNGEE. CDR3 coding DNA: TGTGCCAGCAGCGTAGGACCCCCGGGGGAGGTGCAGTTCTTC. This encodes CASSVGPPGEVQFF.

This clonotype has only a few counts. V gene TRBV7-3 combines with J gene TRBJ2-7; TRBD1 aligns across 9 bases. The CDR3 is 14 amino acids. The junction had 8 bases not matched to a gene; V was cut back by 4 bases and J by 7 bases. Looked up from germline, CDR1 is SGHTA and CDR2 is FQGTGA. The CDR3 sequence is CASSSGQGDREQYF. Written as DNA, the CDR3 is TGTGCCAGCAGCTCGGGACAGGGTGATCGTGAGCAGTACTTC.

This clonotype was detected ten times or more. The CDR3 nucleotides are TGTGCCAGCAGCCATCGGGGGGCGGATCAGCCCCAGCATTTT. As protein: CASSHRGADQPQHF. The chain couples TRBV6-6 to TRBJ1-5, with D possibly being TRBD1 (6 bases). The germline gives CDR1 MNHNY, CDR2 SVGAGI (reference sequence). The CDR3 loop spans 14 amino acids. V dropped 6 bases and J dropped 5 bases, with 14 bases sitting between them.

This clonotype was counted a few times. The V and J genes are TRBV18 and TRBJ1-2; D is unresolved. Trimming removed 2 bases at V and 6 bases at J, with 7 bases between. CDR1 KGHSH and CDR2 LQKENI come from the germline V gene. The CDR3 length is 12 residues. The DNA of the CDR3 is TGTGCCAGCTCACCAGGGTTGGATGGCTACACCTTC. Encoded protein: CASSPGLDGYTF.

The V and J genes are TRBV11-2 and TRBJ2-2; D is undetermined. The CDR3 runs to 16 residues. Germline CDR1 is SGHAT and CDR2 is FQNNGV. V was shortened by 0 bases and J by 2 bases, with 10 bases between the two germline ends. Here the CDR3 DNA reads TGTGCCAGCAGCTTAGATTTGAACCTAAACACCGGGGAGCTGTTTTTT. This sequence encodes CASSLDLNLNTGELFF.

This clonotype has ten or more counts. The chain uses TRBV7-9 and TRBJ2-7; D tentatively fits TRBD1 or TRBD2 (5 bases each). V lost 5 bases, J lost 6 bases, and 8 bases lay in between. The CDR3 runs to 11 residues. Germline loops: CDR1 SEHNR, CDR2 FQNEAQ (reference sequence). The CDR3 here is CASSPGLEQYF. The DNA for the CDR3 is TGTGCCAGCAGCCCGGGGCTCGAGCAGTACTTC.

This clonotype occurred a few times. In DNA form, the CDR3 reads TGCGCCAGCAGTGCGGACAATCTAGAAACCCGTCATGGCTACACCTTC. It encodes CASSADNLETRHGYTF. The chain employs TRBV10-2 and TRBJ1-2; perhaps TRBD1 as D (5 bases). The CDR3 runs 16 residues. The ends were cut back, 4 bases at V and 6 bases at J, with 21 bases in the middle. Germline assignment: CDR1 WSHSY and CDR2 SAAADI.

The CDR3 sequence is CASSLSTGGKETQYF. In DNA form, the CDR3 reads TGTGCCAGCAGTTTATCGACGGGGGGCAAGGAGACCCAGTACTTC. V usage is TRBV27 and J usage is TRBJ2-5; D perhaps matches TRBD2 (7 bases). Deletions cut 0 bases from V and 5 bases from J, with 13 bases between. Germline CDR1 reads MNHEY; CDR2 reads SMNVEV (reference sequence). The CDR3 consists of 15 residues.

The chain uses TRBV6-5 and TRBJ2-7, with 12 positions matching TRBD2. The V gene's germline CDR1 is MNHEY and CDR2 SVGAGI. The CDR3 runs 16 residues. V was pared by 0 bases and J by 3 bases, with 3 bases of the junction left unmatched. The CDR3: CASSYSGLAGSYEQYF. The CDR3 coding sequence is TGTGCCAGCAGTTACTCCGGACTAGCGGGGAGCTACGAGCAGTACTTC.

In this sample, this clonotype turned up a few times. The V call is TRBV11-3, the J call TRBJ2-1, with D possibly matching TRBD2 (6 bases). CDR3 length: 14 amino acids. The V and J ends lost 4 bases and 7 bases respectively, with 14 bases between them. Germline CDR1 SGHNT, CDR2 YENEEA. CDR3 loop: CASSSIYGGNEQFF. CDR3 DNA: TGTGCCAGCAGCTCTATTTACGGGGGAAATGAGCAGTTCTTC.

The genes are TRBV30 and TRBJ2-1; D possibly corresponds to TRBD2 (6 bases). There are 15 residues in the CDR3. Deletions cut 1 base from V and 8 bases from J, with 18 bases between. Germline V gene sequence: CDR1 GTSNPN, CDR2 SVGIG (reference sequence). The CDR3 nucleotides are TGTGCCTGGAGTGCGACTAGTAATTTAGGAGATGAGCAGTTCTTC. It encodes CAWSATSNLGDEQFF.

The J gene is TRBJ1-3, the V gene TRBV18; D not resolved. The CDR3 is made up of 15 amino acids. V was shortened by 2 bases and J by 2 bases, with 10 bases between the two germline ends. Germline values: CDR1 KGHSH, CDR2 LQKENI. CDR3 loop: CASSPESRAGNTIYF. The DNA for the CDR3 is TGTGCCAGCTCACCAGAAAGCCGGGCTGGAAACACCATATATTTT. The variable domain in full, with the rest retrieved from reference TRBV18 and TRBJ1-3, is NAGVMQNPRHLVRRRGQEARLRCSPMKGHSHVYWYRQLPEEGLKFMVYLQKENIIDESGMPKERFSAEFPKEGPSILRIQQVVRGDSAAYFCASSPESRAGNTIYFGEGSWLTVV.

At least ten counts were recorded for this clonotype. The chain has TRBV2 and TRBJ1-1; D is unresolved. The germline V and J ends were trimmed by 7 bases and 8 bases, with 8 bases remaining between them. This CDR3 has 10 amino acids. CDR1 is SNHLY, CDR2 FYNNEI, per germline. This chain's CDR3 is CASTGGEAFF. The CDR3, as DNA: TGTGCCAGCACGGGAGGGGAAGCTTTCTTT.

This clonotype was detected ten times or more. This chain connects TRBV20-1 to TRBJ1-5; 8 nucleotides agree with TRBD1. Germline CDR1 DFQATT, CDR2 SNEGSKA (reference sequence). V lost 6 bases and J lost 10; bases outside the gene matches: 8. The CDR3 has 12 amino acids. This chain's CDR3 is CSASGQGRPQHF. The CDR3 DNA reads TGCAGTGCCTCAGGACAGGGCCGACCCCAGCATTTT.

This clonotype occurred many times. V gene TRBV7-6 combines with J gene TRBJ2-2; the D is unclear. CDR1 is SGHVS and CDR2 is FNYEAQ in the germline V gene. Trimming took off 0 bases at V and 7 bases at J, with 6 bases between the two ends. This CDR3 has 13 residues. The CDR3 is CASSLARDGELFF. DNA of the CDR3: TGTGCCAGCAGCTTAGCTCGCGACGGGGAGCTGTTTTTT.

CDR3 nucleotide sequence: TGTGCCAGCAGCCAATCCGGCCAGGGGGCTCCGAGGAGCAATCAGCCCCAGCATTTT. This sequence encodes CASSQSGQGAPRSNQPQHF. The chain couples TRBV16 to TRBJ1-5; 8 nucleotides align to TRBD1. Unmatched junction bases numbered 11, after V lost 0 bases and J lost 1 base. CDR3 length equals 19 residues. Germline-derived CDR1 and CDR2 are KGHSY and FQNENV.

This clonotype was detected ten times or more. This CDR3 reads CASSESQGPGAYNEQFF. CDR3 DNA sequence: TGCGCCAGCAGTGAGTCCCAGGGGCCAGGTGCCTACAATGAGCAGTTCTTC. The chain uses TRBV10-2 and TRBJ2-1; possibly TRBD1 for D (6 bases). The CDR3 runs 17 residues. Trimming took 0 bases from V and 2 from J, leaving 14 bases between them. CDR1 WSHSY and CDR2 SAAADI come from the germline V gene.

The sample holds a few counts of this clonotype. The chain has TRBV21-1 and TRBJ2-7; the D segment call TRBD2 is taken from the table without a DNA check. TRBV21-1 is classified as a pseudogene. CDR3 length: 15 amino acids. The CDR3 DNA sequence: TGTGCCAGCAGCAAGGAGCGGGAGGAAGACTACGAGCAGTACTTC. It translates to CASSKEREEDYEQYF.

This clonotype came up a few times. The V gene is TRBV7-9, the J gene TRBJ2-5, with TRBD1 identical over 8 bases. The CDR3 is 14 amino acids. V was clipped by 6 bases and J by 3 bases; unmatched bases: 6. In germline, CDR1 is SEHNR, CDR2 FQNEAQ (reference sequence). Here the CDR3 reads CASRAGTGKETQYF. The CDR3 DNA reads TGTGCCAGCAGGGCTGGGACAGGAAAAGAGACCCAGTACTTC.

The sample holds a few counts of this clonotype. The CDR3 sequence: CASSEEGRRYTGELFF. In nucleotides, the CDR3 is TGTGCCAGCAGTGAAGAAGGCAGGAGGTACACCGGGGAGCTGTTTTTT. The chain uses TRBV6-1 and TRBJ2-2; D might be TRBD2 (5 bases). Germline V lookup: CDR1 MNHNS, CDR2 SASEGT. This CDR3 region has 16 residues. Between the trimmed V and J ends, which lost 1 base and 3 bases, there was a span of 12 bases.

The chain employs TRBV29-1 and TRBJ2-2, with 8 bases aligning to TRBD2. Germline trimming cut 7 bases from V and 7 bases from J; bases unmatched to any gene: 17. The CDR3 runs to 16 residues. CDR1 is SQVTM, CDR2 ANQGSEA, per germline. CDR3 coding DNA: TGCAGCGGCCTCGGGACTAGTATCCCGAGGGGCGGGGAGCTGTTTTTT. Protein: CSGLGTSIPRGGELFF.

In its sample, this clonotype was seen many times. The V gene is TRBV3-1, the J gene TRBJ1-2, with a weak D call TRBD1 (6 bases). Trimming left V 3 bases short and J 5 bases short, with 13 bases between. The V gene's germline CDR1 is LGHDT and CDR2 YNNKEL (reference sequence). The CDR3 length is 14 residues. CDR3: CASSHSEQGYGYTF. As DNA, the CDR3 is TGTGCCAGCAGCCACAGCGAACAGGGTTATGGCTACACCTTC.

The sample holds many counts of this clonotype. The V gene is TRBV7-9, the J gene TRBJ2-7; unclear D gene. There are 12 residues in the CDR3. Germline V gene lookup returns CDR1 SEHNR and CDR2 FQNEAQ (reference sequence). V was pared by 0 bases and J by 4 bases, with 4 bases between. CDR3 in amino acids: CASSLAAYEQYF. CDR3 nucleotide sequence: TGTGCCAGCAGCTTAGCCGCTTACGAGCAGTACTTC.